One sample yielded the 12 T cell receptor beta chains listed below, sequenced in a study of blood T cell repertoires in COVID-19. Generated by immunoSEQ multiplex PCR, the TCRdb table keeps only in-frame clones and is missing some. Counted here are around 170,000 clones, over 90% occurring once; the ten biggest clones make up about 0.54%. The sequenced sample was peripheral blood. The source is a man between 50 and 59 years old with acute or convalescent COVID-19.

The rearrangement links TRBV7-8 to TRBJ2-3, with 9 bases fitting TRBD2. The CDR3 covers 15 residues. V lost 6 bases to trimming and J lost 1 base; unmatched junction nucleotides: 5. Germline CDR1 and CDR2: SGHVS and FQNEAQ. In nucleotides, the CDR3 is TGTGCCAGCAGGAAGCGGGGGGAGGGCACAGATACGCAGTATTTT. It encodes CASRKRGEGTDTQYF.

The chain combines TRBV3-1 (or the pseudogene TRBV3-2) with TRBJ1-1; D is ambiguous. The V gene's germline CDR1 is LGHDT and CDR2 YNNKEL (reference sequence). V lost 2 bases to trimming and J lost 4 bases, with 11 bases between them. There are 14 residues in the CDR3. CDR3 loop: CASSQLLPGTEAFF. CDR3 DNA: TGTGCCAGCAGCCAACTCCTCCCGGGCACTGAAGCTTTCTTT.

The chain links TRBV9 to TRBJ2-1; 10 bases agree with TRBD2. Germline V gene lookup returns CDR1 SGDLS and CDR2 YYNGEE. The CDR3 sequence is 18 residues long. V was pared by 3 bases and J by 4 bases, with 13 bases of the junction left unmatched. CDR3 residues: CASSAGLGLAGVYNEQFF. CDR3 nucleotide sequence: TGTGCCAGCAGCGCGGGTTTGGGGCTAGCGGGAGTTTACAATGAGCAGTTCTTC. The whole variable domain, remainder taken from reference TRBV9 and TRBJ2-1, is DSGVTQTPKHLITATGQRVTLRCSPRSGDLSVYWYQQSLDQGLQFLIQYYNGEERAKGNILERFSAQQFPDLHSELNLSSLELGDSALYFCASSAGLGLAGVYNEQFFGPGTRLTVL.

This sequence joins TRBV28 and TRBJ2-1; the D is unclear. V was trimmed by 2 bases and J by 12 bases, leaving 8 bases between them. Germline lookup yields CDR1 MDHEN and CDR2 SYDVKM. The CDR3 is 11 residues long. The CDR3 sequence is CASSLTRRQFF. Here the CDR3 DNA reads TGTGCCAGCAGTTTAACGCGGAGGCAGTTCTTC.

The chain uses TRBV29-1 and TRBJ2-6; 11 bases are a match to TRBD1. Per germline, CDR1 SQVTM and CDR2 ANQGSEA. CDR3 length: 17 amino acids. J gave up 2 bases and V 6 bases, and 9 bases lay outside the gene matches. This chain's CDR3 is CSVLSRTGGPGANVLTF. Written as DNA, the CDR3 is TGCAGCGTCTTATCACGGACAGGGGGCCCTGGGGCCAACGTCCTGACTTTC.

The chain recombines TRBV3-1 (or the pseudogene TRBV3-2) with TRBJ2-7, with D perhaps TRBD1 (6 bases). This CDR3 spans 13 amino acids. V dropped 4 bases and J dropped 6 bases, with 13 bases sitting between them. In germline, CDR1 is LGHDT, CDR2 YNNKEL (reference sequence). The CDR3 nucleotides read TGTGCCAGCAGCCGATCCAGGGGATTCGAGCAGTACTTC. Encoded protein: CASSRSRGFEQYF.

The V call is TRBV7-8, the J call TRBJ2-1, with D perhaps matching TRBD1 (5 bases). The CDR3 spans 15 residues. V lost 1 base, J lost 7 bases, and 14 bases lay in between. Germline V lookup: CDR1 SGHVS, CDR2 FQNEAQ. CDR3 nucleotides: TGTGCCAGCAGCTTAGAGACAGACCGACGGAATGAGCAGTTCTTC. Its translation is CASSLETDRRNEQFF. Full variable domain (rest looked up from reference TRBV7-8 and TRBJ2-1): GAGVSQSPRYKVAKRGQDVALRCDPISGHVSLFWYQQALGQGPEFLTYFQNEAQLDKSGLPSDRFFAERPEGSVSTLKIQRTQQEDSAVYLCASSLETDRRNEQFFGPGTRLTVL.

V gene TRBV11-2 combines with J gene TRBJ2-7; D gene unclear. CDR3 size: 14 residues. Between the trimmed V and J ends, which lost 1 base and 0 bases, there was a span of 7 bases. The germline V gene encodes CDR1 SGHAT and CDR2 FQNNGV. CDR3 residues: CASSLGASSYEQYF. The CDR3 nucleotides read TGTGCCAGCAGCTTAGGGGCGAGCTCCTACGAGCAGTACTTC.

The chain recombines TRBV10-3 with TRBJ1-2; 8 nucleotides match TRBD1. The V gene end was trimmed by 4 bases and the J gene end by 0 bases; junction bases not matched to a gene: 19. The CDR3 runs 20 residues. CDR1 and CDR2 (germline): ENHRY, SYGVKD. The CDR3 nucleotides read TGTGCCATCAGTGGACTGAAGATGGGACAGGAAGCTAGTCCTAACTATGGCTACACCTTC. It encodes CAISGLKMGQEASPNYGYTF.

The chain recombines TRBV7-3 with TRBJ2-3; D gene unclear. CDR1 is SGHTA and CDR2 is FQGTGA in the germline V gene. The CDR3 consists of 16 residues. The germline V and J ends were trimmed by 4 bases and 6 bases, with 20 bases remaining between them. CDR3 sequence (DNA): TGTGCCAGCAGCTCACCTCTGGCAGGTCCGGCGGATACGCAGTATTTT. This encodes CASSSPLAGPADTQYF.

The CDR3: CAISAVRGEDQPQHF. The CDR3 coding sequence is TGTGCCATCAGTGCGGTCAGGGGCGAGGATCAGCCCCAGCATTTT. The V and J genes are TRBV10-3 and TRBJ1-5, with D tentatively TRBD1 (6 bases). The CDR3 is 15 residues long. From germline, CDR1 is ENHRY and CDR2 SYGVKD. With 4 bases removed from V and 5 bases from J, the gap between germline ends came to 15 bases.

V and J are TRBV18 and TRBJ2-1; possibly TRBD2 for D (6 bases). CDR3 length: 16 residues. Per germline, CDR1 KGHSH and CDR2 LQKENI. Trimming left V 6 bases short and J 0 bases short, with 15 bases between. The CDR3: CASSPQEGSSYNEQFF. In DNA, the CDR3 is TGTGCCAGCTCCCCCCAGGAGGGGAGCTCCTACAATGAGCAGTTCTTC.